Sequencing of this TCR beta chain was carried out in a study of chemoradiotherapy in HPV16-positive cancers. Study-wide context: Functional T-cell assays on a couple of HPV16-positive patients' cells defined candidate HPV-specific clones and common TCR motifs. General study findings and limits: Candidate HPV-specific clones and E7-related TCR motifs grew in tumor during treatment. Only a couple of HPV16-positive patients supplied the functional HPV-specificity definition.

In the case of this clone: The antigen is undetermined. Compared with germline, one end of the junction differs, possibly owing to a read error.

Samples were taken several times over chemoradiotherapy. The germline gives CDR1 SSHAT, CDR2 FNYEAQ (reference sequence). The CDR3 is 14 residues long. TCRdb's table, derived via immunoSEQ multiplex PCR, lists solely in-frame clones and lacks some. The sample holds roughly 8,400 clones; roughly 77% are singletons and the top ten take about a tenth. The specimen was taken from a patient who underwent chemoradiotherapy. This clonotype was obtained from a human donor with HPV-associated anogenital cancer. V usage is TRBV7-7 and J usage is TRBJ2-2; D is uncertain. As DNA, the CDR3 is TGTGCTAGCAGCTTAAACCCTTTCACCGGGGAGCTGTTTTTT. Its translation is CASSLNPFTGELFF.